This paragraph covers one TCR beta chain sequence. J gave up 2 bases and V 2 bases, and 4 bases lay outside the gene matches. This CDR3 is 16 amino acids long. In germline, CDR1 is KGHSH, CDR2 LQKENI. This entry comes from a study of T cell responses to AZD1222 COVID-19 vaccine. The table came from immunoSEQ multiplex PCR; TCRdb's copy has only in-frame clones and leaves some out. The sample shows around 130,000 clones, 91% of them seen only once. The sequence was obtained from an adult who received the AZD1222 COVID-19 vaccine. The sequencing used peripheral blood, collected 28 days after the second AZD1222 dose. This sequence joins TRBV18 and TRBJ2-4; 9 bases agree with TRBD1. The CDR3 protein is CASSPWTGASKNIQYF. In DNA form, the CDR3 reads TGTGCCAGCTCACCATGGACAGGGGCGTCCAAAAACATTCAGTACTTC.